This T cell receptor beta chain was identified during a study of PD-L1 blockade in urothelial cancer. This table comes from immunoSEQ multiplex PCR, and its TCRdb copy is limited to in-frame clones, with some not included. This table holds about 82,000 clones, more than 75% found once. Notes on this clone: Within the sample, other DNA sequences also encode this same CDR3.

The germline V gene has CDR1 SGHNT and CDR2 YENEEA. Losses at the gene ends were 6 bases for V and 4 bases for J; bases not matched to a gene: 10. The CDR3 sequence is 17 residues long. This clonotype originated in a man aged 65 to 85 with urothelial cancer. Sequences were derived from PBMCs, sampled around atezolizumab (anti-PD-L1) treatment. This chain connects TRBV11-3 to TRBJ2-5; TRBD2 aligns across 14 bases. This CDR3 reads CASSPGTSGSQVETQYF. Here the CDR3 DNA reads TGTGCCAGCAGTCCCGGGACTAGCGGGAGTCAGGTAGAGACCCAGTACTTC.